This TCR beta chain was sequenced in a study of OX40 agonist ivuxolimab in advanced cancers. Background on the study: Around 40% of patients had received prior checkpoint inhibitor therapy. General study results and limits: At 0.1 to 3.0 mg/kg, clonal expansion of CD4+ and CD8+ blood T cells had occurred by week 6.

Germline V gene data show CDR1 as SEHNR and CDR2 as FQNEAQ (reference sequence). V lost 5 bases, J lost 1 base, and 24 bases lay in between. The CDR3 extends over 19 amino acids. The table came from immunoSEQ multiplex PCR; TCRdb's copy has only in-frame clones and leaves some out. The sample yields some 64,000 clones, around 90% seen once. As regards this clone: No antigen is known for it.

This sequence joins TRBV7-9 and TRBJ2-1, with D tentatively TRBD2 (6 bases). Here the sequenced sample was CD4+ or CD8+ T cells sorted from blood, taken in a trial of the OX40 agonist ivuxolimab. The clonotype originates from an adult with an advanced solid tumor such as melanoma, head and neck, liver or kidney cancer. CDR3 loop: CASSPSVRRGEKSYNEQFF. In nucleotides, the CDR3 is TGTGCCAGCAGCCCATCAGTGCGGCGGGGCGAGAAGTCCTACAATGAGCAGTTCTTC.